This entry is about one TCR beta chain. Its cognate antigen is unknown. The record originates from a study of T cell responses to AZD1222 COVID-19 vaccine. Assay: immunoSEQ multiplex PCR; the TCRdb copy retains only in-frame clones and omits some. The data contain 110,000 or so clones, about 91% of them singletons. Overall study results and limits: Clonal diversity was possibly underestimated, and white British individuals and females predominated among donors.

This CDR3 has 15 amino acids. The V end lost 4 bases, the J end lost 0 bases, and 11 bases lay between the germline ends. Germline V gene sequence: CDR1 SGHDT, CDR2 YYEEEE. The receptor comes from an adult who received the AZD1222 COVID-19 vaccine. The rearrangement links TRBV5-6 to TRBJ1-3; D is perhaps TRBD1 (5 bases). Material: peripheral blood, obtained 28 days after the second AZD1222 dose. The CDR3 spells CASSQGVLSGNTIYF. CDR3 in DNA: TGTGCCAGCAGCCAAGGGGTCCTCTCTGGAAACACCATATATTTT.